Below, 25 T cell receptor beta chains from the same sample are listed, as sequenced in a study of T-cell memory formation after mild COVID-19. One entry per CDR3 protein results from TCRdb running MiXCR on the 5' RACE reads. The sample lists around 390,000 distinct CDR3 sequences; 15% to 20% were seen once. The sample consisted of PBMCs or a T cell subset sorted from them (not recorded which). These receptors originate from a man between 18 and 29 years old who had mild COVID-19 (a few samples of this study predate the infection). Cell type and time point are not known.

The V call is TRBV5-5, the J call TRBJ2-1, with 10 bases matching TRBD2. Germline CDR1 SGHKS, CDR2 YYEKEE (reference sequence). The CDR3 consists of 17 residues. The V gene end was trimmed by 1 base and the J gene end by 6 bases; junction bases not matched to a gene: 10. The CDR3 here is CASSLSFEGLASNEQFF. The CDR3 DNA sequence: TGTGCCAGCAGCTTGTCCTTTGAGGGACTAGCGAGCAATGAGCAGTTCTTC. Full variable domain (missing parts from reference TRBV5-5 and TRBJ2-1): DAGVTQSPTHLIKTRGQQVTLRCSPISGHKSVSWYQQVLGQGPQFIFQYYEKEERGRGNFPDRFSARQFPNYSSELNVNALLLGDSALYLCASSLSFEGLASNEQFFGPGTRLTVL.

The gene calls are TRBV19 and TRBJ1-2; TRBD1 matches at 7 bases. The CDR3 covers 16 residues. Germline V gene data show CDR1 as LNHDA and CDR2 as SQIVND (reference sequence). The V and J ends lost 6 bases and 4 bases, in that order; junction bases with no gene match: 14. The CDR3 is CASSRPQGKNGYGYTF. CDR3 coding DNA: TGTGCCAGTAGCCGACCACAGGGGAAAAATGGCTATGGCTACACCTTC.

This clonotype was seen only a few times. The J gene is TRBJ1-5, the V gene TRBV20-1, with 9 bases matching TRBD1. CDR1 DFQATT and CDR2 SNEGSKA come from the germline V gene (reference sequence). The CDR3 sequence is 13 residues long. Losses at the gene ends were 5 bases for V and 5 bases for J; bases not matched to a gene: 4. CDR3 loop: CSAQQGAYQPQHF. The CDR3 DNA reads TGCAGTGCTCAACAGGGGGCCTATCAGCCCCAGCATTTT.

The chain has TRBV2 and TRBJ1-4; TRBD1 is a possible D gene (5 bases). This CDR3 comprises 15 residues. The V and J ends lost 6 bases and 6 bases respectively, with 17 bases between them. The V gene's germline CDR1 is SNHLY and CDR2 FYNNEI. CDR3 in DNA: TGTGCCAGCAGCTCCGGGGGATTGGGGTATGAAAAACTGTTTTTT. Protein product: CASSSGGLGYEKLFF.

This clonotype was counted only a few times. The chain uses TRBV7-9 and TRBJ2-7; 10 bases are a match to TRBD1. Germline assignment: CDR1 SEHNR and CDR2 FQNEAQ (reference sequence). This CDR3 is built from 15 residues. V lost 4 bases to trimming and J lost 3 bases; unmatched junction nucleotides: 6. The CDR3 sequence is CASSSGDRGNYEQYV. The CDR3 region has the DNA TGTGCCAGCAGCTCTGGGGACAGGGGAAACTACGAGCAGTACGTC.

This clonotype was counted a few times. The CDR3 sequence: CATSREDTQYF. The CDR3 DNA reads as TGCGCCACTTCACGTGAAGATACGCAGTATTTT. The chain joins TRBV10-2 to TRBJ2-3; D is undetermined. The CDR3 totals 11 residues. The germline V and J ends were trimmed by 10 bases and 5 bases, with 10 bases remaining between them. Looked up from germline, CDR1 is WSHSY and CDR2 is SAAADI.

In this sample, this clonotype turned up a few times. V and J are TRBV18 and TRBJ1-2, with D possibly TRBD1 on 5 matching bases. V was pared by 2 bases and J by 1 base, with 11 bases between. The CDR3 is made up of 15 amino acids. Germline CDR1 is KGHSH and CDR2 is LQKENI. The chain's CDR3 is CASSPRQSDNYGYTF. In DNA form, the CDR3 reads TGTGCCAGCTCACCAAGACAGTCGGATAACTATGGCTACACCTTC.

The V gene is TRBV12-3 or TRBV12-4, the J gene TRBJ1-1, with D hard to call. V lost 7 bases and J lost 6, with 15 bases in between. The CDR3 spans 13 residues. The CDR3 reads CASNFGEESEAFF. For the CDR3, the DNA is TGTGCCAGCAATTTTGGCGAGGAATCTGAAGCTTTCTTT.

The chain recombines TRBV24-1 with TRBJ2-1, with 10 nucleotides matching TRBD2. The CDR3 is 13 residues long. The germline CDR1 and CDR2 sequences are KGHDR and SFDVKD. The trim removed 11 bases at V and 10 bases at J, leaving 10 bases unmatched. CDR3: CAIRAGGQEEQFF. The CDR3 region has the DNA TGTGCCATCCGAGCGGGGGGGCAGGAGGAGCAGTTCTTC.

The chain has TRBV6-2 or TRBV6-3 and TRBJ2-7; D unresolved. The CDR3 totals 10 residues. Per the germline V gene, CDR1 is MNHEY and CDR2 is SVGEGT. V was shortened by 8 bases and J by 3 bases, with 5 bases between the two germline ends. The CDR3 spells CASGRYEQYF. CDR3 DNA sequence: TGTGCCAGCGGGCGCTACGAGCAGTACTTC.

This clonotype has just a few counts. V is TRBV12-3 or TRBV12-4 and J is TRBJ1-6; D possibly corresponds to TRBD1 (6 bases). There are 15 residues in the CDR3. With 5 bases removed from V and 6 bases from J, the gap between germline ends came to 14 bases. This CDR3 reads CASSAPGAGNSPLHF. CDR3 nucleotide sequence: TGTGCCAGCAGTGCCCCGGGGGCGGGTAATTCACCCCTCCACTTT.

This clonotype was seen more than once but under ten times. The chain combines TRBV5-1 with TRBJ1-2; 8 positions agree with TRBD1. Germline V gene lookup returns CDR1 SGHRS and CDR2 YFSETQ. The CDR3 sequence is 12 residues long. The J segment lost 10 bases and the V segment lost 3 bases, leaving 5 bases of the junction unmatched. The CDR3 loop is CASSWQTGDYTF. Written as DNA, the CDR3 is TGCGCCAGCAGCTGGCAGACAGGGGACTACACCTTC.

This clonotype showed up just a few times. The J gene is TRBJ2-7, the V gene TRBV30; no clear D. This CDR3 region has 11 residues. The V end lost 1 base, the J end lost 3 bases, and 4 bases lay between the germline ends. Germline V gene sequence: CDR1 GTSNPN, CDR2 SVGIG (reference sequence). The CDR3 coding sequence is TGTGCCTGGAGTGATCGCTACGAGCAGTACTTC. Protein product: CAWSDRYEQYF.

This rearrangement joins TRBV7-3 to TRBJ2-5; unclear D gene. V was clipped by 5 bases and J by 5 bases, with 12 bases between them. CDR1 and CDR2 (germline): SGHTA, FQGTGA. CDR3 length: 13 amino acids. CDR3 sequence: CASSKNSHETQYF. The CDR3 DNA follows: TGTGCCAGCAGCAAAAATAGTCACGAGACCCAGTACTTC.

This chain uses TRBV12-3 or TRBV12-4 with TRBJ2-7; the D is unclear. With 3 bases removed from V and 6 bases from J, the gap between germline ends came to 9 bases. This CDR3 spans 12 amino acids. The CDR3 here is CASSFNTAEQYF. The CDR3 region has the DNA TGTGCCAGCAGTTTTAATACAGCCGAGCAGTACTTC.

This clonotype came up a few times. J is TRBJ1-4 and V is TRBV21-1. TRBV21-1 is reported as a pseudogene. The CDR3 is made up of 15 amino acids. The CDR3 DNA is TGTGCCAGCTGCGGCCCCGCAGAGGGCAATGAAAAACTGTTTTTT. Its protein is CASCGPAEGNEKLFF.

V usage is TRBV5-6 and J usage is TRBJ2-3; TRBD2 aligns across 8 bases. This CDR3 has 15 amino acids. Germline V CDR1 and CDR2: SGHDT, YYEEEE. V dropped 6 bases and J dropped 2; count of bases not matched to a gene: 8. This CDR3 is CASTKTSDFTDTQYF. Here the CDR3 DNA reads TGTGCCAGCACCAAGACTAGCGACTTCACAGATACGCAGTATTTT.

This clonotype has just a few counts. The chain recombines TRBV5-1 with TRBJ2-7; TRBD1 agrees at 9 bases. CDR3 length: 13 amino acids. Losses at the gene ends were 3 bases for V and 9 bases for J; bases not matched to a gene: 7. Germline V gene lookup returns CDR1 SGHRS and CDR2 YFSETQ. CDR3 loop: CASSSGQGNVQYV. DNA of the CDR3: TGCGCCAGCAGCTCCGGACAGGGGAATGTGCAGTACGTC.

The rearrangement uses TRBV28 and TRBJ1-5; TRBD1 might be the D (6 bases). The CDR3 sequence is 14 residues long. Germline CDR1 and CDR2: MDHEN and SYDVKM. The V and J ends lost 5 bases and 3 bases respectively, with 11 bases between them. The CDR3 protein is CASSLGQYNQPQHF. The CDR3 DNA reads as TGTGCCAGCAGTCTAGGACAGTACAATCAGCCCCAGCATTTT.

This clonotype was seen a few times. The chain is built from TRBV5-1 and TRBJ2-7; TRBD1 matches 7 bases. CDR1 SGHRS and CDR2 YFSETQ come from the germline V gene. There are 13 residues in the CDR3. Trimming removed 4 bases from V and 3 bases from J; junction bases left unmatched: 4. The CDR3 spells CASSVDRFYEQYF. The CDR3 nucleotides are TGCGCCAGCAGCGTGGACAGGTTCTACGAGCAGTACTTC.

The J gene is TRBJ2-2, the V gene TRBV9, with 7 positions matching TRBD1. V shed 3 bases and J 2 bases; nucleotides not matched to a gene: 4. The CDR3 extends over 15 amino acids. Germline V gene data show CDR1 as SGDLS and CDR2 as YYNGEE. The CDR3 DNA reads TGTGCCAGCAGCGGACAGGGCTCCAACACCGGGGAGCTGTTTTTT. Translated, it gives CASSGQGSNTGELFF.

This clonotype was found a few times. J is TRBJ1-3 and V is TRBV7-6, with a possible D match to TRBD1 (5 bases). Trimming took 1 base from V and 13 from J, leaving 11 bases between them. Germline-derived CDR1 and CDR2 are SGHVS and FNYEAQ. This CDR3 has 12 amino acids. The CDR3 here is CASSLGGGSIYF. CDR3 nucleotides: TGTGCCAGCAGCTTAGGGGGCGGCTCGATATATTTT.

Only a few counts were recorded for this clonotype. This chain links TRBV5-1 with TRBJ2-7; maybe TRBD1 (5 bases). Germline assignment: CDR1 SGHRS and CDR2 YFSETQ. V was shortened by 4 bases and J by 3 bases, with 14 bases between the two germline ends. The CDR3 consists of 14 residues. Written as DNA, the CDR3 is TGCGCCAGCAGCCCTGGACAAGATATCTACGAGCAGTACTTC. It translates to CASSPGQDIYEQYF.

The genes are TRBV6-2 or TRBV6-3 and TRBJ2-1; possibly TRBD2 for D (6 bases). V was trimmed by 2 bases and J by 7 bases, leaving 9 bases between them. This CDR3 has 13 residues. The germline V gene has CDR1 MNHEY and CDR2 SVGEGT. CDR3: CASSYGTWNEQFF. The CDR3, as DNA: TGTGCCAGCAGTTACGGGACTTGGAATGAGCAGTTCTTC.

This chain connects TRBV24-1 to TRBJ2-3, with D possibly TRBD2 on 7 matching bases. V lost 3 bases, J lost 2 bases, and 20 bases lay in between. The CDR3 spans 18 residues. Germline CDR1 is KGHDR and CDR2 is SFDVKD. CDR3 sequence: CATSDPSAGAGHTDTQYF. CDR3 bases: TGTGCCACCAGTGATCCATCCGCGGGGGCGGGGCACACAGATACGCAGTATTTT.